This TCR beta chain was recovered during a study of T cell responses to AZD1222 COVID-19 vaccine (dated by TCRdb to about 2021). About the full investigation: AZD1222 recipients whose second dose came at about 4 weeks and those whose second dose came at about 12 weeks were combined into one group, since spike-specific TCR depth and breadth did not differ between the two schedules. Trial participants were enrolled by age into subgroups of 18-55, 56-69 and 70-plus years, and roughly 150, 30 and 60 TCR-sequenced participants, respectively, were included in these subgroups. TCR sequencing was performed for about 240 trial participants, of whom approximately 200 were given two doses of AZD1222 and around 25 were given two doses of MenACWY control vaccine.

A remark on this clone: Its specific antigen is unknown. No quality values exist for individual bases; no much larger clone is one base distant.

The CDR3 regions of human TCRbeta chains were subjected to immunosequencing. The authors' analysis ran thus. TCRs in the repertoires were compared against a reference library of SARS-CoV-2-specific TCRs that had been generated with the MIRA antigen-specificity platform. Breadth was defined as the fraction of unique TCRs that were SARS-CoV-2-associated. Depth was defined as the fraction of total T cells that were SARS-CoV-2-associated. Each spike-specific TCR was assigned to its reactive spike region and to a CD4 or CD8 class using the MIRA data. Log10-transformed breadth and depth values were compared by one-way ANOVA with Sidak's multiple comparisons tests. This immuneACCESS table, as held by TCRdb, lists in-frame sequences with V and J called but not all clones. Of the missing ones, under half trace to an unresolved V gene in checked studies; the others have no known cause. V and J calls and clone size follow that table, whereas D and trimming were derived from the DNA. The sample has more than 100,000 clones on record, more than 85% of them singletons. Approximately 2.4% of the sample comes from the top ten.

Inclusive of the bounding cysteine and phenylalanine, the CDR3 is 15 residues long. The only DNA kept is the CDR3, 45 bases in frame from the first base. V is clipped by 3 bases and J by 0 bases, and the sequence between their germline boundaries is 9 bases long. CDR1 and CDR2 are drawn from the germline V gene: KGHSH, LQKENI. Paper-wide results and their limitations: After two AZD1222 doses, both the breadth and the depth of spike-specific TCRs were significantly higher than at day 0 and than in MenACWY recipients. Conclusions about previously exposed vaccinees are limited because only five to seven AZD1222 recipients were SARS-CoV-2 seropositive at baseline. CD4 TCRs associated with the vaccine covered the entire spike protein, and the dominant responses were in regions 160-218 and 743-854. The 56-69-year group was small, and its depth increase did not reach significance, likely because of low power. Participants were mostly white British and included more females than males, and it was suggested by the authors that clonal diversity may have been underestimated. No day 14 peak-response samples were available, so repertoires were characterized only after the peak T cell response. Reportedly, almost half of the unique spike-specific TCRs recognized epitopes lying outside the regions that are mutated in the B.1.351 and B.1.1.7 variants.

Sample time point, as interpreted from the label and publication: baseline before first vaccination. Vaccinee samples came from UK trials COV001 and COV002, including a single-blind randomized controlled phase 2/3 trial of AZD1222 (ChAdOx1 nCoV-19) in healthy adults. For TCRbeta chain sequencing, PBMC samples were collected from trial participants at day 0 and at day 28 after the second dose. Sequencing used peripheral blood, obtained on day 0 of AZD1222 vaccination. The receptor was isolated from an adult in good health. The sequence links TRBV18 to TRBJ1-5, with no D gene named confidently. The DNA sequence is TGTGCCAGCTCACCTCAGGCACTTAGCAATCAGCCCCAGCATTTT. This codes for CASSPQALSNQPQHF.